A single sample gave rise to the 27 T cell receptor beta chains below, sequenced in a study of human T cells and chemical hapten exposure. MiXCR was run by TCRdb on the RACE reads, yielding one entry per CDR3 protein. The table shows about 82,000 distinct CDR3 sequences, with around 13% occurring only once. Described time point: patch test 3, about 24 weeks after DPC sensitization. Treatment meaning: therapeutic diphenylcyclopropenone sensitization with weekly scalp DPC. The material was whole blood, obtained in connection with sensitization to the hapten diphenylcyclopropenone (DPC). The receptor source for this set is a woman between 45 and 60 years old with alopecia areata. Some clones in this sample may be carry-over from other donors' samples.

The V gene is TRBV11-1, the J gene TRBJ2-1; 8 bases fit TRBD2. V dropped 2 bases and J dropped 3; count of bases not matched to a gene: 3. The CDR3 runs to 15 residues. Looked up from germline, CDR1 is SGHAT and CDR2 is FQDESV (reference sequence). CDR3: CASSLLAGFYNEQFF. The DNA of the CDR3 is TGTGCCAGCAGCTTACTAGCGGGTTTCTACAATGAGCAGTTCTTC.

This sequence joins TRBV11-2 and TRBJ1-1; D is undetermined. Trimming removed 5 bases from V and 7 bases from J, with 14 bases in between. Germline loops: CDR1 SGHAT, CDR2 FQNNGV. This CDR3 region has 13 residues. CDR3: CASSPSVGVEAFF. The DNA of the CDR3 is TGTGCCAGCAGCCCTTCTGTAGGCGTTGAAGCTTTCTTT.

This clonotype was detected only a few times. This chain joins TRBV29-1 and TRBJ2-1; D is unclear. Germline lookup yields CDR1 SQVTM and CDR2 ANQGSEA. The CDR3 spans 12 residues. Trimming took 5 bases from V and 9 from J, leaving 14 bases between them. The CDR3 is CSVKVGLGEQFF. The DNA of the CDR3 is TGCAGCGTTAAAGTCGGGTTGGGTGAGCAGTTCTTC.

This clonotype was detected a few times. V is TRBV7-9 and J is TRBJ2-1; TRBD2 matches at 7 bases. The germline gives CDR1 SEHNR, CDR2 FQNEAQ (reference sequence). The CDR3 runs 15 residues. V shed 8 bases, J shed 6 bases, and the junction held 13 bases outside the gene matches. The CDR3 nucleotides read TGTGCCAGCGGCCCTGAACGGGCGGGGGTCAATGAGCAGTTCTTC. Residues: CASGPERAGVNEQFF.

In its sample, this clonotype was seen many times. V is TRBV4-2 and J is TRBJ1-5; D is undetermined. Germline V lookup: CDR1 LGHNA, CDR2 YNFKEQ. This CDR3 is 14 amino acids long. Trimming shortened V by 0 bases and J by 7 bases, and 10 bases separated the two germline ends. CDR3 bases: TGTGCCAGCAGCCAAGATCCGGGCAGGCAGCCCCAGCATTTT. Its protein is CASSQDPGRQPQHF.

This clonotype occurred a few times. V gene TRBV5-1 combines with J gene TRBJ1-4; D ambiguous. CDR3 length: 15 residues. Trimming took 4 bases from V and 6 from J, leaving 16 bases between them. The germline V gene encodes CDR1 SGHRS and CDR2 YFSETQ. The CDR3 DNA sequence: TGCGCCAGCAGCCTCGATGGACTGGGGTATGAAAAACTGTTTTTT. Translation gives CASSLDGLGYEKLFF.

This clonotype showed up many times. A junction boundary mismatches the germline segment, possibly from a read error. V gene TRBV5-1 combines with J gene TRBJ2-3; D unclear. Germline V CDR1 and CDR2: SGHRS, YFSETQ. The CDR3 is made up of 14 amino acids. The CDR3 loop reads CASSLGSSTDTQYF. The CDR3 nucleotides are TGTGCCAGCAGCTTAGGATCCAGCACAGATACGCAGTATTTT.

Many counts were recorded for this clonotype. CDR3 region: CSAWGETMNTEAFF. Written as DNA, the CDR3 is TGCAGTGCTTGGGGGGAGACCATGAACACTGAAGCTTTCTTT. V and J are TRBV20-1 and TRBJ1-1, with D possibly TRBD1 on 5 matching bases. There are 14 residues in the CDR3. Germline V lookup: CDR1 DFQATT, CDR2 SNEGSKA (reference sequence). V lost 5 bases and J lost 0, with 13 bases in between.

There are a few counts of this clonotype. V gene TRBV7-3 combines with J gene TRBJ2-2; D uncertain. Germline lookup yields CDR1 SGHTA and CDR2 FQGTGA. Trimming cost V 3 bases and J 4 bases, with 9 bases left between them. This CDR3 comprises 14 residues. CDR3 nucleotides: TGTGCCAGCAGCTTTAGACCAAGCACCGGGGAGCTGTTTTTT. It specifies CASSFRPSTGELFF.

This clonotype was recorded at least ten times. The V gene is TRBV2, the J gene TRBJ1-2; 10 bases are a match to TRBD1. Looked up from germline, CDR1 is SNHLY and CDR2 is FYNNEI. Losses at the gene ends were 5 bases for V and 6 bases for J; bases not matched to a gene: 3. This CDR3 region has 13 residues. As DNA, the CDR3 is TGTGCCAGCAGTAGGGACAGGGGTCATGGCTACACCTTC. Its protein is CASSRDRGHGYTF.

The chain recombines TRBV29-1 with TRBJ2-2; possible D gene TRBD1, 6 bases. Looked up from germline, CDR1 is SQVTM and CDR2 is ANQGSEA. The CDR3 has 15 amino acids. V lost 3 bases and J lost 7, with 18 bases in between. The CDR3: CSVESGAASVGELFF. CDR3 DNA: TGCAGCGTTGAGTCAGGGGCGGCTTCAGTCGGGGAGCTGTTTTTT.

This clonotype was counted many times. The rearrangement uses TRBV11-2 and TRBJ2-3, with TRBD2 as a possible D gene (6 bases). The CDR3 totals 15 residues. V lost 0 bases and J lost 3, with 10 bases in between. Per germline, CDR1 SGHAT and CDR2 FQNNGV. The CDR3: CASSLDSGRTDTQYF. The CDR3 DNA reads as TGTGCCAGCAGCTTAGATTCGGGGAGGACAGATACGCAGTATTTT.

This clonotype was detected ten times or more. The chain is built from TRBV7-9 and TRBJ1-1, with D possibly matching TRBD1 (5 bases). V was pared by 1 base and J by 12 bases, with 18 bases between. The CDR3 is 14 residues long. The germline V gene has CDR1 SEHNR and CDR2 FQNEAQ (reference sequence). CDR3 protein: CASSLGTGHLTTFF. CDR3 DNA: TGTGCCAGCAGCTTAGGAACCGGACACCTCACAACTTTCTTT.

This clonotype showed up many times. CDR3 region: CASSLMASGYNEQFF. The CDR3 DNA reads as TGTGCCAGCAGCTTGATGGCTAGCGGGTACAATGAGCAGTTCTTC. J is TRBJ2-1 and V is TRBV11-2, with 8 bases lining up with TRBD2. CDR3 length: 15 amino acids. The V and J ends lost 3 bases and 4 bases, in that order; junction bases with no gene match: 5. Germline CDR1 reads SGHAT; CDR2 reads FQNNGV.

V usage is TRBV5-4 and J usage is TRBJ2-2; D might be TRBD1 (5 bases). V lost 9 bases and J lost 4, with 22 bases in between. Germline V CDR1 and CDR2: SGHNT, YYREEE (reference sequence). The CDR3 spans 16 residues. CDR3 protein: CATINEPRVGTGELFF. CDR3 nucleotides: TGTGCCACCATAAACGAACCCAGGGTCGGCACCGGGGAGCTGTTTTTT.

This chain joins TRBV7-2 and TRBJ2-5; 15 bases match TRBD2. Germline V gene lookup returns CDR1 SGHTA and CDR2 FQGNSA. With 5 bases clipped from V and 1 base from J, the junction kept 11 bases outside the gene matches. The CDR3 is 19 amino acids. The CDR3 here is CASSLLGLAGGWGQETQYF. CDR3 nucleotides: TGTGCCAGCAGCCTACTCGGACTAGCGGGAGGGTGGGGCCAAGAGACCCAGTACTTC.

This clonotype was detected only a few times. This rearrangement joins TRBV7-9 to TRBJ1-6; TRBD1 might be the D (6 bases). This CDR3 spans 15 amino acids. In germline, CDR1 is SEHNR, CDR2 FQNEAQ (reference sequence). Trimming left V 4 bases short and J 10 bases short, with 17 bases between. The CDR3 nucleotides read TGTGCCAGCAGCTGGAACAGGGAATTGTCCTCACCCCTCCACTTT. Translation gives CASSWNRELSSPLHF.

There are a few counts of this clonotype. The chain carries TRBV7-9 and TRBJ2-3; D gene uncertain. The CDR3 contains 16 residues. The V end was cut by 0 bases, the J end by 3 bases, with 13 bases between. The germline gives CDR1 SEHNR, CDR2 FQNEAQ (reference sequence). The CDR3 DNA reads TGTGCCAGCAGCTTAGCGCTGTCAAAAGGTACAGATACGCAGTATTTT. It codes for CASSLALSKGTDTQYF.

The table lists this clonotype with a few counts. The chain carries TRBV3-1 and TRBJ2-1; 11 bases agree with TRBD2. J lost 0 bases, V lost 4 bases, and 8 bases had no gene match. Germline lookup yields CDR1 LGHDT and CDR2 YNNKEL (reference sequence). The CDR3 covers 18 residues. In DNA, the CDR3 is TGTGCCAGCAGCCCGGCGGGACTAGCGGCAAGCTCCTACAATGAGCAGTTCTTC. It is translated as CASSPAGLAASSYNEQFF.

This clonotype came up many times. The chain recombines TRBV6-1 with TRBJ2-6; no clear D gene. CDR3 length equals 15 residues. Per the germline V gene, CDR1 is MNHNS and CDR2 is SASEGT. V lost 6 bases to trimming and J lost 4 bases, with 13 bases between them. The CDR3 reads CASRVGLDGANVLTF. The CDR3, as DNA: TGTGCCAGCAGGGTTGGGCTGGACGGGGCCAACGTCCTGACTTTC.

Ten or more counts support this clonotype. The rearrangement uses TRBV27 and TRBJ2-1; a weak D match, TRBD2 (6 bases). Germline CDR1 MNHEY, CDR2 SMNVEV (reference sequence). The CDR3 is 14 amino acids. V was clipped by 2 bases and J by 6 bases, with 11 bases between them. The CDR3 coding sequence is TGTGCCAGCAGTTTAGGGCGGGGCGGCAATGAGCAGTTCTTC. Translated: CASSLGRGGNEQFF.

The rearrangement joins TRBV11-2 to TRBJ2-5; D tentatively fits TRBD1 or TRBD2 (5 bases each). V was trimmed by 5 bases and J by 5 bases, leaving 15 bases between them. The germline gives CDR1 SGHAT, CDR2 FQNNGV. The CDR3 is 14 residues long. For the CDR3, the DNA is TGTGCCAGCAGCCCGGGCAGGGAGAGGGAGACCCAGTACTTC. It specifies CASSPGRERETQYF.

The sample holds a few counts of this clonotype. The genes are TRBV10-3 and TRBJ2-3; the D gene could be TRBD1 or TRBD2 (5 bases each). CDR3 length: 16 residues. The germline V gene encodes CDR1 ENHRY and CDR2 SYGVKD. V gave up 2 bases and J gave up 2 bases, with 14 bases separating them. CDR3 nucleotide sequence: TGTGCCATCAGTGAGGGGGACGTGCAAAACACAGATACGCAGTATTTT. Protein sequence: CAISEGDVQNTDTQYF.

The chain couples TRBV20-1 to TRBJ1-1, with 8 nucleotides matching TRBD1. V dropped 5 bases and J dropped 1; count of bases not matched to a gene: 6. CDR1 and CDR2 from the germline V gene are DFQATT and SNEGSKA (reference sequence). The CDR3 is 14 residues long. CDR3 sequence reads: CSAPLTGGNTEAFF. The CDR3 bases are TGCAGTGCTCCTCTAACAGGGGGGAACACTGAAGCTTTCTTT.

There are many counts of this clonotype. CDR3 residues: CASSFSGQAYNEQFF. In DNA, the CDR3 is TGTGCCAGCAGCTTTTCTGGACAGGCCTACAATGAGCAGTTCTTC. The chain recombines TRBV11-2 with TRBJ2-1; 7 positions agree with TRBD1. CDR1 and CDR2 from the germline V gene are SGHAT and FQNNGV. This CDR3 comprises 15 residues. Trimming cost V 3 bases and J 2 bases; bases outside gene matches: 4.

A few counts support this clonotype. Written as DNA, the CDR3 is TGTGCCAGCAGCCTGGCTGGGGGTGGAGAAAAACTGTTTTTT. This translates into CASSLAGGGEKLFF. V usage is TRBV5-4 and J usage is TRBJ1-4; possible D gene TRBD1, 5 bases. The CDR3 length is 14 residues. CDR1 and CDR2 (germline): SGHNT, YYREEE (reference sequence). V was trimmed by 4 bases and J by 8 bases, leaving 15 bases between them. Complete variable domain (other parts from reference TRBV5-4 and TRBJ1-4): ETGVTQSPTHLIKTRGQQVTLRCSSQSGHNTVSWYQQALGQGPQFIFQYYREEENGRGNFPPRFSGLQFPNYSSELNVNALELDDSALYLCASSLAGGGEKLFFGSGTQLSVL.

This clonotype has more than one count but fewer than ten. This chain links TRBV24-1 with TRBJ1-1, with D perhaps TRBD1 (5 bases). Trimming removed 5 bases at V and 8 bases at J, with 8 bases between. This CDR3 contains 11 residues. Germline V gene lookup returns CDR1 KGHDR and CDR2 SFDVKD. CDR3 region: CATSAGTEAFF. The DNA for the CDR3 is TGTGCCACCAGTGCTGGGACGGAAGCTTTCTTT.